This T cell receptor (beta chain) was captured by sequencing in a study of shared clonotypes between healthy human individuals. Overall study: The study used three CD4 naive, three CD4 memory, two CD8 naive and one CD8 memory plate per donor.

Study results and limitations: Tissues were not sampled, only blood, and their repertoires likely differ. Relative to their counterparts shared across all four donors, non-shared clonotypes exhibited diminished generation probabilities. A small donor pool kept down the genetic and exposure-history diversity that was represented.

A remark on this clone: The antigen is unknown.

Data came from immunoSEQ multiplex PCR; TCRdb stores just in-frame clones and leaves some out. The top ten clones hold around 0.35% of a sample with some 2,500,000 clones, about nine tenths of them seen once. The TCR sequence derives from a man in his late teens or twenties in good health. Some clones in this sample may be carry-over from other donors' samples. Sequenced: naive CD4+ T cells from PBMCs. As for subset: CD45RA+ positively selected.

The CDR3 DNA sequence: TGTGCCAGCAGTCTACAGCATCAGCCCCAGCATTTT. Protein product: CASSLQHQPQHF. The J gene is TRBJ1-5, the V gene TRBV28; D remains ambiguous. Germline CDR1 is MDHEN and CDR2 is SYDVKM. CDR3 size: 12 residues. The V end lost 5 bases, the J end lost 5 bases, and 7 bases lay between the germline ends.